This T cell receptor (beta chain) comes out of a study of T cells in Graves' hyperthyroidism and ophthalmopathy. Amplification of TCR beta CDR3 regions was performed using RNA transcripts as template. With the HTBI primer set, the TCR CDR3 went through a first round of RT-PCR. TCRdb re-called the multiplex PCR reads with MiXCR, one entry per CDR3 protein. The sample holds over 250,000 distinct CDR3 sequences, approximately 15% seen once. Ophthalmopathy patients had moderate-to-severe active disease, CAS ≥3, NOSPECS ≥4, and disease duration under 3 months. The PBMCs were taken from about 10 ml of fresh peripheral blood. There are many counts of this clonotype. V shed 2 bases, J shed 2 bases, and the junction held 2 bases outside the gene matches. The germline V gene has CDR1 LGHDT and CDR2 YNNKEL (reference sequence). This CDR3 is 16 amino acids long.

This chain links TRBV3-1 with TRBJ2-5; 13 positions match TRBD2. Material for sequencing was blood. The sequence came from a woman aged 40 to 50 with Graves' ophthalmopathy. The chain's CDR3 is CASSQRGLAGQETQYF. The CDR3 DNA is TGTGCCAGCAGCCAACGGGGACTAGCGGGGCAAGAGACCCAGTACTTC.